The source of this T cell receptor (beta chain) is a study of control samples from healthy donors and cancer patients. Germline V gene data show CDR1 as SGHRS and CDR2 as YFSETQ. V gave up 0 bases and J gave up 7 bases, with 10 bases separating them. The CDR3 covers 14 residues. The method was immunoSEQ multiplex PCR; TCRdb's version includes in-frame clones alone and lacks a portion of them. Of about 40,000 clones listed, about 87% were seen once; the top ten hold roughly 10%. This chain joins TRBV5-1 and TRBJ2-2, with D possibly matching TRBD2 (5 bases). The TCR comes from a woman aged 60-70 years with lung cancer. Sequencing used PBMCs. In DNA form, the CDR3 reads TGCGCCAGCAGCTTGGCCGGGGAAAGCGGGGAGCTGTTTTTT. Protein: CASSLAGESGELFF.